One T cell receptor (beta chain) is described in this entry. These data are taken from a study of glioma-infiltrating T cells. Study details: Presurgical dexamethasone in glioma patients lasted six or fewer days.

Using RNA template, CDR3s of TCR alpha and beta were amplified with iRepertoire arm-PCR. TCRdb reanalysed the multiplex PCR reads using MiXCR and keeps one entry per CDR3 protein. Counted here are around 390,000 distinct CDR3 sequences, around 38% occurring once; the ten biggest clones make up 9.5% to 15%. The TCR comes from a human donor with low-grade glioma or glioblastoma, undergoing nonglioma brain surgery, or in good health (not recorded which). The sample was glioma tissue, nonneoplastic brain tissue, or PBMCs (not recorded which).

DNA for the CDR3: TGTGCCAGCTCACCCTGGGCCGCTAGCTCTGGAAACACCATATATTTT. Translating gives CASSPWAASSGNTIYF. The chain employs TRBV18 and TRBJ1-3, with unresolved D. The CDR3 totals 16 residues. V was cut by 3 bases and J by 0 bases, with 12 bases left in between. Germline V gene data show CDR1 as KGHSH and CDR2 as LQKENI.